The 16 T cell receptor beta chains below were found in one sample sequenced in a study of molecular identifiers for immune sequencing clone quantification. MiXCR, run by TCRdb on the PCR reads, gives a single entry per CDR3 protein. The sample carries some 10,000 distinct CDR3 sequences, around 20% recorded once. What was sequenced was naive CD8+ T cells from blood, with Jurkat cell RNA spiked in. Subset reported: FACS-sorted CD8+CD4-CCR7+CD45RA+ naive T cells. The receptors were sampled from a human donor in good health. Some libraries in this study had Jurkat cell RNA spiked in.

About this clonotype: This may be a read error, as it is one base from a much larger clone. The gene calls are TRBV11-2 and TRBJ1-5; D perhaps matches TRBD1 (5 bases). This CDR3 is built from 15 residues. The V gene's germline CDR1 is SGHAT and CDR2 FQNNGV. The CDR3, as DNA: TGTGCCAGCAGCTTAGGGTTGGGGCTTACTCAGCTCCAGCATTTT. It yields the protein CASSLGLGLTQLQHF.

At least ten counts were recorded for this clonotype. This chain uses TRBV5-1 with TRBJ2-7; 7 bases fit TRBD2. CDR1 SGHRS and CDR2 YFSETQ come from the germline V gene. The CDR3 runs to 14 residues. After removal of 0 bases from V and 3 bases from J, the junction contained 3 bases not matched to a gene. This chain's CDR3 is CASSLAWGGYEQYF. In DNA form, the CDR3 reads TGCGCCAGCAGCTTGGCTTGGGGGGGCTACGAGCAGTACTTC.

By sample share, this clonotype is medium-sized. The chain joins TRBV6-4 to TRBJ1-5; D is undetermined. The CDR3 is 15 amino acids. The V end lost 0 bases, the J end lost 6 bases, and 12 bases lay between the germline ends. Germline V CDR1 and CDR2: MRHNA, SNTAGT. The CDR3 is CASSDSGPHSQPQHF. Written as DNA, the CDR3 is TGTGCCAGCAGTGACTCAGGGCCCCACAGTCAGCCCCAGCATTTT.

About this clonotype itself: With a much larger clone just one base away, this may be a read error. The chain recombines TRBV5-6 with TRBJ1-6, with D possibly matching TRBD1 (6 bases). The germline gives CDR1 SGHDT, CDR2 YYEEEE. Between the trimmed V and J ends, which lost 5 bases and 1 base, there was a span of 16 bases. The CDR3 runs to 17 residues. The CDR3 is CASRMTRGGSYNSPLHF. Written as DNA, the CDR3 is TGTGCCAGCAGAATGACAAGGGGGGGATCCTATAATTCACCCCTCCACTTT.

The CDR3 coding sequence is TGTGCCAGCACCGTAGTTCTCACCGGGGAGCTGTTTTTT. Its translation: CASTVVLTGELFF. The V and J genes are TRBV11-2 and TRBJ2-2; no definite D call. The germline V gene encodes CDR1 SGHAT and CDR2 FQNNGV. V was shortened by 7 bases and J by 4 bases, with 10 bases between the two germline ends. The CDR3 extends over 13 amino acids.

This clonotype was picked up many times. This rearrangement joins TRBV4-1 to TRBJ1-1, with a tentative D call TRBD1 (5 bases). This CDR3 is 16 amino acids long. Germline V CDR1 and CDR2: MGHRA, YSYEKL. The V and J ends lost 3 bases and 4 bases respectively, with 18 bases between them. CDR3 DNA: TGCGCCAGCAGCCACTCATTGGGGGACGGGTTCACTGAAGCTTTCTTT. Amino acids: CASSHSLGDGFTEAFF.

By sample share, this clonotype is medium-sized. CDR3 DNA sequence: TGCGCCAGCAGTCAATCTTGCCGGGACAGGGGGCTTGTGGACACTGAAGCTTTCTTT. It specifies CASSQSCRDRGLVDTEAFF. The chain uses TRBV23-1 and TRBJ1-1, with 12 nucleotides matching TRBD1. TRBV23-1 is labeled an ORF, and its function is uncertain. Unmatched junction bases numbered 11, after V lost 0 bases and J lost 3 bases. The CDR3 contains 19 residues.

This clonotype was observed a handful of times. This CDR3 is CASSLAEVQGLSYEQYF. The CDR3 DNA reads TGCGCCAGCAGCTTGGCCGAGGTGCAGGGCCTCTCCTACGAGCAGTACTTC. The chain joins TRBV5-1 to TRBJ2-7, with D possibly being TRBD1 (5 bases). Trimming left V 0 bases short and J 0 bases short, with 16 bases between. CDR3 length: 17 amino acids. Germline CDR1 is SGHRS and CDR2 is YFSETQ.

This clonotype rates as medium-sized. V is TRBV4-3 and J is TRBJ2-7; TRBD1 agrees at 7 bases. From germline, CDR1 is LGHNA and CDR2 YSLEER. V dropped 4 bases and J dropped 1; count of bases not matched to a gene: 7. CDR3 size: 15 residues. CDR3 protein: CASSPGQGVSYEQYF. CDR3 DNA sequence: TGCGCCAGCAGCCCTGGGCAGGGGGTATCCTACGAGCAGTACTTC.

The sample holds many counts of this clonotype. In nucleotides, the CDR3 is TGTGCCAGCAAGGGGAACACTGAAGCTTTCTTT. Protein: CASKGNTEAFF. The chain combines TRBV2 with TRBJ1-1; D not certain. This CDR3 has 11 residues. The germline V gene has CDR1 SNHLY and CDR2 FYNNEI. Trimming pared 7 bases from V and 1 base from J, leaving 4 bases between.

In this sample, this clonotype turned up a few times. The rearrangement links TRBV20-1 to TRBJ2-2, with TRBD2 matching over 12 bases. The germline CDR1 and CDR2 sequences are DFQATT and SNEGSKA (reference sequence). Germline trimming cut 3 bases from V and 7 bases from J; bases unmatched to any gene: 9. The length of the CDR3 is 16 residues. The CDR3 is CSASVTSGSRIGELFF. CDR3 coding DNA: TGCAGTGCTAGTGTGACTAGCGGGAGTCGAATCGGGGAGCTGTTTTTT.

This clonotype is medium-sized (0.01 to 0.1%) in the sample. The V and J genes are TRBV24-1 and TRBJ2-2; weak D call: TRBD1 (5 bases). The CDR3 covers 16 residues. V was clipped by 3 bases and J by 4 bases, with 14 bases between them. Germline V lookup: CDR1 KGHDR, CDR2 SFDVKD. CDR3 residues: CATSDVDSLITGELFF. CDR3 bases: TGTGCCACCAGTGATGTAGACAGCCTTATCACCGGGGAGCTGTTTTTT.

This clonotype was seen ten or more times. The CDR3 coding sequence is TGTGCCAGCAGCATGGGGACGGCGTTAGGGCAGCCCCAGCATTTT. It specifies CASSMGTALGQPQHF. The chain employs TRBV5-6 and TRBJ1-5; possibly TRBD1 for D (5 bases). The CDR3 contains 15 residues. Trimming took off 4 bases at V and 7 bases at J, with 18 bases between the two ends. Per the germline V gene, CDR1 is SGHDT and CDR2 is YYEEEE.

To note about this clonotype: This sequence may be a read error, since a much larger clone differs from it by one base. The rearrangement joins TRBV7-2 to TRBJ2-1, with TRBD2 identical over 10 bases. The germline gives CDR1 SGHTA, CDR2 FQGNSA. This CDR3 region has 15 residues. The CDR3 sequence is CASSPLAGALNERFF. In DNA, the CDR3 is TGTGCCAGCAGCCCCCTAGCGGGAGCCCTTAATGAGCGGTTCTTC. Together with reference TRBV7-2 and TRBJ2-1, the CDR3 gives the full variable domain: GAGVSQSPSNKVTEKGKDVELRCDPISGHTALYWYRQSLGQGLEFLIYFQGNSAPDKSGLPSDRFSAERTGGSVSTLTIQRTQQEDSAVYLCASSPLAGALNERFFGPGTRLTVL.

This clonotype is termed medium-sized. The V and J genes are TRBV7-9 and TRBJ2-3; tentatively, D is TRBD2 (6 bases). CDR3 size: 14 residues. V gave up 2 bases and J gave up 6 bases, with 12 bases separating them. CDR1 and CDR2 (germline): SEHNR, FQNEAQ (reference sequence). DNA for the CDR3: TGTGCCAGCAGCTTATGGAGGGCAAGGGATACGCAGTATTTT. Translated: CASSLWRARDTQYF.

In its sample, this clonotype ranks as medium-sized. The chain is built from TRBV27 and TRBJ2-2, with D unresolved. The V gene lost 5 bases and the J gene lost 6 bases, with 16 bases spanning the gap. This CDR3 spans 15 amino acids. CDR1 and CDR2 from the germline V gene are MNHEY and SMNVEV (reference sequence). The CDR3 region is CASSPNPSGSGELFF. The CDR3, as DNA: TGTGCCAGCAGTCCGAATCCATCAGGATCCGGGGAGCTGTTTTTT.